The following is a TCR beta chain sequence with its context. Profiled with immunoSEQ multiplex PCR; TCRdb holds only in-frame clones, not every one. This sample yields approximately 150,000 clones, of which around 93% are seen a single time; approximately 1.4% belongs to the top ten. The ends were cut back, 2 bases at V and 3 bases at J, with 8 bases in the middle. Germline V CDR1 and CDR2: SGHRS, YFSETQ. CDR3 length equals 13 residues. This record comes from a study of T cell responses to AZD1222 COVID-19 vaccine. V usage is TRBV5-1 and J usage is TRBJ1-2, with D uncertain. Sample: peripheral blood, taken on day 0 of AZD1222 vaccination. The origin of this receptor is an adult in good health. In DNA form, the CDR3 reads TGCGCCAGCAGCTTTCCTGATTACTATGGCTACACCTTC. Translation gives CASSFPDYYGYTF.